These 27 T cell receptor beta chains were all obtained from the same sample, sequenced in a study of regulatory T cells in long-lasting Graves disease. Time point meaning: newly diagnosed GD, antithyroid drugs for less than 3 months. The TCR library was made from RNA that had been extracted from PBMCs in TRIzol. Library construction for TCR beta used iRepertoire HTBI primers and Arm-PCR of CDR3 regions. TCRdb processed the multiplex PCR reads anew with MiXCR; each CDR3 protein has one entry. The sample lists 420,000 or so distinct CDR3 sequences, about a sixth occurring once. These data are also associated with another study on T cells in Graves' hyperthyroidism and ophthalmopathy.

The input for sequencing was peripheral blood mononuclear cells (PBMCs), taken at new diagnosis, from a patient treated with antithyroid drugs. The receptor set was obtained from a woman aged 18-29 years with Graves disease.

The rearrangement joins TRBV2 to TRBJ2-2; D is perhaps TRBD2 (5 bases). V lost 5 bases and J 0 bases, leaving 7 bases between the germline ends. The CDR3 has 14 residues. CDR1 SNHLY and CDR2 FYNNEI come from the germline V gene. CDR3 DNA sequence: TGTGCCAGCAGTCTTAGCGCGAACACCGGGGAGCTGTTTTTT. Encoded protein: CASSLSANTGELFF.

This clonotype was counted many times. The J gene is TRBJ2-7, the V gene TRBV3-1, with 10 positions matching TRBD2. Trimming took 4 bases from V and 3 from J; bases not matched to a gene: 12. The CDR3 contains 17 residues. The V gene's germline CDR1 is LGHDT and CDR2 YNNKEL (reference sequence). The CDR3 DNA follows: TGTGCCAGCAGCCCAAAAGGACCTAGCGGGAGTCTCTACGAGCAGTACTTC. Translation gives CASSPKGPSGSLYEQYF.

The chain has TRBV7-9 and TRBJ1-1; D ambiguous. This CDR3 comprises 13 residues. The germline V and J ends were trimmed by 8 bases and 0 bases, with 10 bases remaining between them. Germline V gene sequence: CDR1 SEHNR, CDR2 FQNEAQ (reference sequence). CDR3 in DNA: TGTGCCAGCTCGGGATCCGTGAACACTGAAGCTTTCTTT. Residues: CASSGSVNTEAFF.

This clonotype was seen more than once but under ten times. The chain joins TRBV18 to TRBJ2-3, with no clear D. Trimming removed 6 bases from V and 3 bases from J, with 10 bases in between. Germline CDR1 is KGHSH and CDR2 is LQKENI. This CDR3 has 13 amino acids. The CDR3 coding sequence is TGTGCCAGCTCGCTTGGAATGACAGATACGCAGTATTTT. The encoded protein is CASSLGMTDTQYF. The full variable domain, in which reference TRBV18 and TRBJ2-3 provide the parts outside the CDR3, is NAGVMQNPRHLVRRRGQEARLRCSPMKGHSHVYWYRQLPEEGLKFMVYLQKENIIDESGMPKERFSAEFPKEGPSILRIQQVVRGDSAAYFCASSLGMTDTQYFGPGTRLTVL.

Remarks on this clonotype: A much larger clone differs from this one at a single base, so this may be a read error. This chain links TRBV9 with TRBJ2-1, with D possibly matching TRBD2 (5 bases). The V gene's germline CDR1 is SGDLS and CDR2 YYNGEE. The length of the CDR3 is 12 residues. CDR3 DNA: TGTGTCAGCAGCGACTACGACAATGAGCAGTTCTTC. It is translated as CVSSDYDNEQFF.

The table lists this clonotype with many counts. CDR3 residues: CASIHSGAFSYEQYF. CDR3 in DNA: TGTGCCAGCATACACAGCGGGGCGTTCTCCTACGAGCAGTACTTC. This rearrangement joins TRBV2 to TRBJ2-7, with 7 positions matching TRBD2. This CDR3 spans 15 amino acids. Looked up from germline, CDR1 is SNHLY and CDR2 is FYNNEI. The trim removed 7 bases at V and 0 bases at J, leaving 9 bases unmatched.

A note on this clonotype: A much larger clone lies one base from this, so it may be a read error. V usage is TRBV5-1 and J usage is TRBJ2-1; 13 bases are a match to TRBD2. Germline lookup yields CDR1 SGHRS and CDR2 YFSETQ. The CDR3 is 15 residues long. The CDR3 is CASSSGLAGFNEQFF. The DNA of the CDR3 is TGTGCCAGCAGCTCGGGACTAGCGGGATTCAATGAGCAGTTCTTC.

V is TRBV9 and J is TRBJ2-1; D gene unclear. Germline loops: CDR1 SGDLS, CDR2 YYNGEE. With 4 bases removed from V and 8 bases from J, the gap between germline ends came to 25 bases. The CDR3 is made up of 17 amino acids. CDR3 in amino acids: CASSMTFPGFTNDEQFF. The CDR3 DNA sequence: TGTGCCAGCAGCATGACGTTCCCGGGCTTTACAAACGATGAGCAGTTCTTC.

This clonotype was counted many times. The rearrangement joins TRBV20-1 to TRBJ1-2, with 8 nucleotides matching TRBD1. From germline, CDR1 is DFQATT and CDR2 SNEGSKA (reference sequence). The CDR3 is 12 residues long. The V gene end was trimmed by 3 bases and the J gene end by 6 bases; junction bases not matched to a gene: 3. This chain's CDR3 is CSASSGQDGYTF. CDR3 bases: TGCAGTGCTAGTTCGGGACAGGATGGCTACACCTTC.

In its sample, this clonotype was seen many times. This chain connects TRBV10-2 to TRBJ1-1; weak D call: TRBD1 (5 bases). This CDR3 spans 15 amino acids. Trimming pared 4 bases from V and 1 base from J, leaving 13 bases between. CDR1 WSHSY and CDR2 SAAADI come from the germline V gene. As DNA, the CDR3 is TGCGCCAGCAGTGCCGACCCCAGGGCGAACACTGAAGCTTTCTTT. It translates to CASSADPRANTEAFF.

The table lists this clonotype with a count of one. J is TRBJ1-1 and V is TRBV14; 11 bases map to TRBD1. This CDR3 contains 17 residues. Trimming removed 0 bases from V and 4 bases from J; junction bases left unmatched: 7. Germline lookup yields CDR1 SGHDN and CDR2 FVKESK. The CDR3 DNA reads TGTGCCAGCAGCCAAGATTCTCGAGGGACAGGGGGCACTGAAGCTTTCTTT. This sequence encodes CASSQDSRGTGGTEAFF.

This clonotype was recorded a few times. The CDR3 DNA reads as TGTGCCAGCAGTTTAGAGTCTGGGTTTCAGCCCCAGCATTTT. This gives the protein CASSLESGFQPQHF. V usage is TRBV27 and J usage is TRBJ1-5, with D unresolved. CDR3 size: 14 residues. CDR1 is MNHEY, CDR2 SMNVEV, per germline (reference sequence). V lost 2 bases, J lost 6 bases, and 11 bases lay in between.

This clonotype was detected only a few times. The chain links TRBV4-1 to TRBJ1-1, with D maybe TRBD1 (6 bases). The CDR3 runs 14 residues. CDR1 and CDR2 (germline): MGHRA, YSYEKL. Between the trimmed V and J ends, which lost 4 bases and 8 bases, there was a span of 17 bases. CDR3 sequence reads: CASSPPGAGTEAFF. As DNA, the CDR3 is TGCGCCAGCAGCCCTCCGGGGGCCGGGACCGAAGCTTTCTTT.

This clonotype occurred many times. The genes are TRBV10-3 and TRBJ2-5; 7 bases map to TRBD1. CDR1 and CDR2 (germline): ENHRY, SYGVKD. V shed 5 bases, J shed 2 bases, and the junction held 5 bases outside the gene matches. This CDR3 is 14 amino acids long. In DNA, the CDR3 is TGTGCCATCAGTCAAACAGGGGAGCAAGAGACCCAGTACTTC. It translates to CAISQTGEQETQYF.

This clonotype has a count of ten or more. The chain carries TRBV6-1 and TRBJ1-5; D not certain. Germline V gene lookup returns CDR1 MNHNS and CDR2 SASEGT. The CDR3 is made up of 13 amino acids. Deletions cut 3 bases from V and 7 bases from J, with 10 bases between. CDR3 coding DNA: TGTGCCAGCAGTGAGGCGCGTTCACAGCCCCAGCATTTT. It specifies CASSEARSQPQHF.

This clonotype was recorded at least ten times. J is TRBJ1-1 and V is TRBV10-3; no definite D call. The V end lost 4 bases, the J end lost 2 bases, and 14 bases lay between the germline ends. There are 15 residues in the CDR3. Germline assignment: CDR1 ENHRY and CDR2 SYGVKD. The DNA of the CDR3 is TGTGCCATCAGTGCGCTCAGGCCAATTAACACTGAAGCTTTCTTT. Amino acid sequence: CAISALRPINTEAFF.

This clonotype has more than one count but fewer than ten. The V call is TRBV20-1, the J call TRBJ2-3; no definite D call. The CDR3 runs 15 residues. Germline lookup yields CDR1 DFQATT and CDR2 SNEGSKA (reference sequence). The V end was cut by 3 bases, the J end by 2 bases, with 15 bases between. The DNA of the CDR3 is TGCAGTGCTAGGCCCTTAGGATACTTCACAGATACGCAGTATTTT. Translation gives CSARPLGYFTDTQYF.

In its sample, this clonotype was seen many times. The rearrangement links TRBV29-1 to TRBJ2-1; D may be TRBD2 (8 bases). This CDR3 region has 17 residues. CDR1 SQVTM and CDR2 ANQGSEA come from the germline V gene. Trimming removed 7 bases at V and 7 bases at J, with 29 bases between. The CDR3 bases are TGCAGCGCAAAAGGGGGCAATAGCGGGAAATTTTGGAATGAGCAGTTCTTC. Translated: CSAKGGNSGKFWNEQFF.

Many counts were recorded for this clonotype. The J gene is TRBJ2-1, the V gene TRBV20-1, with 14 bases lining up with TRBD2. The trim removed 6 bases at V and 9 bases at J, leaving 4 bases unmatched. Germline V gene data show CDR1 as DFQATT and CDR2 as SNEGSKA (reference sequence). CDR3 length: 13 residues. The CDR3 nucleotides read TGCAGTGCCGGGACTAGCGGGAGATCTGAGCAGTTCTTC. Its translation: CSAGTSGRSEQFF.

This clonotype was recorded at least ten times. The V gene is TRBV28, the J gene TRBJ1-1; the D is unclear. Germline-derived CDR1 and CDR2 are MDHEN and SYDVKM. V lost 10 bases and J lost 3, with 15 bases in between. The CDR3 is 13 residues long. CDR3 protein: CATSVGAYTEAFF. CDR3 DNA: TGTGCCACCTCGGTTGGAGCCTACACTGAAGCTTTCTTT.

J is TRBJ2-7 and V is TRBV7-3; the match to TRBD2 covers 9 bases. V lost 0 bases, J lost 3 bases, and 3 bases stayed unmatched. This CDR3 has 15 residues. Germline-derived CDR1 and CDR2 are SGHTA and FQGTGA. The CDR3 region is CASSLTSSGNYEQYF. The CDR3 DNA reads TGTGCCAGCAGCTTAACCTCTAGCGGGAACTACGAGCAGTACTTC.

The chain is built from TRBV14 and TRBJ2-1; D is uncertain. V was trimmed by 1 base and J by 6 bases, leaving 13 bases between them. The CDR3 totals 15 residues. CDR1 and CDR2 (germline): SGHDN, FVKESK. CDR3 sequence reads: CASSQASGLSNEQFF. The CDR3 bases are TGTGCCAGCAGCCAAGCCTCTGGGTTGAGCAATGAGCAGTTCTTC.

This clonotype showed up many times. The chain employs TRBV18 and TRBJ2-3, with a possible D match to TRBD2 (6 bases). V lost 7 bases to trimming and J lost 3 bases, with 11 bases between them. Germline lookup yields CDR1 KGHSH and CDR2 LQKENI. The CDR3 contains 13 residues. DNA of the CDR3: TGTGCCAGCTTATATAGCGGAACAGATACGCAGTATTTT. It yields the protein CASLYSGTDTQYF. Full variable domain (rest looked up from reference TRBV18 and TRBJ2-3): NAGVMQNPRHLVRRRGQEARLRCSPMKGHSHVYWYRQLPEEGLKFMVYLQKENIIDESGMPKERFSAEFPKEGPSILRIQQVVRGDSAAYFCASLYSGTDTQYFGPGTRLTVL.

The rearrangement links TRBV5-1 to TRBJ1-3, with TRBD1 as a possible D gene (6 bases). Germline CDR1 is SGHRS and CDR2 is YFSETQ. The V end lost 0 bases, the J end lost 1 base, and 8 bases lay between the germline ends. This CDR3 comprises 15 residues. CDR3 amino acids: CASSLDRVSGNTIYF. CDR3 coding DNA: TGCGCCAGCAGCTTGGACAGGGTTTCTGGAAACACCATATATTTT.

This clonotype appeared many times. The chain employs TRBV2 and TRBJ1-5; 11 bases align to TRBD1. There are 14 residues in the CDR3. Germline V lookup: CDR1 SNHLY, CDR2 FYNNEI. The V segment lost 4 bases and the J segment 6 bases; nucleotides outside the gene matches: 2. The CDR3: CASSGGQGAQPQHF. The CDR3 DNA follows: TGTGCCAGCAGTGGTGGACAGGGGGCTCAGCCCCAGCATTTT.

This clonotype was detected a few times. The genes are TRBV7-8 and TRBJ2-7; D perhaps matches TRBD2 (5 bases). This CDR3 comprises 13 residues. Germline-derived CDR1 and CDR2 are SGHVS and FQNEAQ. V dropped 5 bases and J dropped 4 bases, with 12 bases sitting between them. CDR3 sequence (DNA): TGTGCCAGCAGCCCATCGGAGGTGTACGAGCAGTACTTC. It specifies CASSPSEVYEQYF.

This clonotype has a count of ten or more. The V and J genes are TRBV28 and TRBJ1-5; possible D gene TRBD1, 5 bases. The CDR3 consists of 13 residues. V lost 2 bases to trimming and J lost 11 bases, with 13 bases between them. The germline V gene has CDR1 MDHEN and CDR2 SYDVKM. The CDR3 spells CASSLRQIGTQHF. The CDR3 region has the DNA TGTGCCAGCAGTTTAAGACAGATCGGGACCCAGCATTTT.